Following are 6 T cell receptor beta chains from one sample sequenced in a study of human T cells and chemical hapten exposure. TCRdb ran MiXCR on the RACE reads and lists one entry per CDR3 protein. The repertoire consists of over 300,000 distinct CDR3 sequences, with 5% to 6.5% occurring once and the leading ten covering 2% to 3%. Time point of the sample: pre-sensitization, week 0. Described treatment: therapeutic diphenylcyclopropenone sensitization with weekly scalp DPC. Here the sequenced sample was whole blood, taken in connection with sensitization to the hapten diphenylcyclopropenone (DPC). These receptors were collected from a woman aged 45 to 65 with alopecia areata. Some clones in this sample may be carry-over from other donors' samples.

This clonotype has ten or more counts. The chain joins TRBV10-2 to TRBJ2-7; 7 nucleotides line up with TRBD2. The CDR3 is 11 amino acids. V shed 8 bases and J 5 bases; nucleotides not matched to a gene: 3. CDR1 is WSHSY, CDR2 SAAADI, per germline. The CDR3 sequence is CASHGGDEQYF. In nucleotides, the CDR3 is TGCGCCAGCCATGGGGGGGACGAGCAGTACTTC.

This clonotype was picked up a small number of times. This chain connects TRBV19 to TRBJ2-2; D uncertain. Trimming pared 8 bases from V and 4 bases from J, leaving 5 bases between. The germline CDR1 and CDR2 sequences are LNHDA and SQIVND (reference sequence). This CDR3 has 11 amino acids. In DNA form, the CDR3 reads TGTGCCAGTGTCGGCACCGGGGAGCTGTTTTTT. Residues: CASVGTGELFF.

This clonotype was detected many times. CDR3 coding DNA: TGTGCCAGCAGTTACCGAAGAGGGATCGAGGAAAAACTGTTTTTT. Translated: CASSYRRGIEEKLFF. V and J are TRBV6-6 and TRBJ1-4, with D hard to call. The germline CDR1 and CDR2 sequences are MNHNY and SVGAGI (reference sequence). The CDR3 consists of 15 residues. The germline V and J ends were trimmed by 2 bases and 8 bases, with 15 bases remaining between them.

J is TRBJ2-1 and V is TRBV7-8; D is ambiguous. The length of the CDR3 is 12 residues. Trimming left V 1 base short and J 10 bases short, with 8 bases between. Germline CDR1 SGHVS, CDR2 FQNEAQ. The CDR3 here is CASSLEAKEQFF. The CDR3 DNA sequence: TGTGCCAGCAGCTTAGAGGCCAAAGAGCAGTTCTTC.

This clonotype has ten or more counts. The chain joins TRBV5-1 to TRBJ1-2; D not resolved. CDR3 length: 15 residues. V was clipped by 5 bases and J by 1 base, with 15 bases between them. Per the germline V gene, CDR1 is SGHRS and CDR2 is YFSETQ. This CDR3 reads CASRGSPGINYGYTF. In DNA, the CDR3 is TGCGCCAGCAGGGGTTCTCCGGGGATTAACTATGGCTACACCTTC.

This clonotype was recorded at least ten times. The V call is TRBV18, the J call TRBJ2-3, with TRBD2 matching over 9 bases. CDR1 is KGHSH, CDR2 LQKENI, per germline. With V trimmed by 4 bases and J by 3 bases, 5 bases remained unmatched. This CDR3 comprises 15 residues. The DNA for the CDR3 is TGTGCCAGCTCACTCAGACTAGCGGATACAGATACGCAGTATTTT. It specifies CASSLRLADTDTQYF. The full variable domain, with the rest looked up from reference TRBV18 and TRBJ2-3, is NAGVMQNPRHLVRRRGQEARLRCSPMKGHSHVYWYRQLPEEGLKFMVYLQKENIIDESGMPKERFSAEFPKEGPSILRIQQVVRGDSAAYFCASSLRLADTDTQYFGPGTRLTVL.